This T cell receptor beta chain was observed in a study of T cells generated in artificial thymic organoids (dated by TCRdb to 2016 to 2017). Turning to the overall study: The TCR alpha and beta CDR3 repertoires of CD8 single positive T cells derived from in vitro artificial thymic organoids were compared with those of thymic and peripheral blood naive CD8 T cells. The displayed repertoire sequencing data were described as being representative of three independent experiments. Overall study outcomes, separate from this receptor: Physiological TCR clonotype diversity, comparable to that of thymic and blood naive CD8 T cells, was observed in organoid-derived CD8 single positive T cells.

Non-mobilized peripheral blood was collected from healthy adult donors. Primary CD8+ T cells were enriched with magnetic beads using the Miltenyi CD8+ T cell Isolation Kit. Prior to RNA extraction, naive CD8 T cells from blood were isolated by FACS sorting as CD3+TCRalphabeta+CD8+CD45RO-CCR7+ cells. For each sample, total RNA was purified from around 40,000 to 200,000 sorted cells using the RNeasy Micro kit, and RNA quality was checked on an Agilent RNA 6000 Nano chip. CDR1 LGHDT and CDR2 YNNKEL are derived from the germline V gene (reference sequence). From its cysteine to its phenylalanine, the CDR3 spans 13 amino acids. The CDR3 DNA has 39 bases and is translated from base 1. V gives up 4 bases and J gives up 0 bases, and the segment between their germline ends measures 4 bases. This clonotype is medium-sized (0.01 to 0.1%) in its sample. Its antigen is unknown. No clone much larger than this one lies a single base away; base qualities are absent.

TCRalpha and TCRbeta libraries were amplified in separate semi-nested PCR reactions using Advantage 2 and reverse primers located in the TRAC or TRBC constant regions. The amount of total RNA going into first-strand cDNA synthesis ranged between about 3 and 500 ng. TCR cDNA libraries were generated by 5'-RACE using the SMARTer PCR cDNA Synthesis kit, with a poly-dT primer for first-strand synthesis. Semi-nested constant-region reverse primers carried 5-nucleotide sample-specific barcodes, and products were cleaned with the Zymo DNA Clean and Concentrator-5 kit. Up to ten barcoded samples were pooled, ligated to Illumina adaptors and sequenced as 2 x 150 bp paired-end reads on an Illumina MiSeq. Regarding the original processing steps: After demultiplexing, reads were aligned with BLAT to a custom library containing all human TRAV, TRAJ, TRBV, TRBD and TRBJ combinations from IMGT. The best BLAT hits were picked using pslCDnaFilter (-maxAligns=1, -ignoreIntrons), and custom Perl scripts were used to calculate clonotype frequencies. TCRdb itself trimmed the public reads at Q25 with fastp, ran MiXCR and retained productive beta chains. Entries that share a CDR3 protein sequence are merged under the most common genes and DNA. TCRdb's processing, not the authors' own work, is the source of the V and J calls. This sample lists approximately 5,500 distinct CDR3 sequences; about 31% were detected once. The biggest ten clones account for 2.4% of the sample.

Sequencing was done on a sample of naive CD8+ T cells from blood. In the paper's terms, the cell subset or site label means: CD3+TCRalphabeta+CD8SP T cells; for blood, CD45RO-CCR7+ naive CD8+ T cells. This sequence originates from a human donor who gave cord blood stem cells for thymic organoid culture, a cardiac surgery patient who gave postnatal thymus, or a blood donor (not recorded which). The sequence joins TRBV3-1 to TRBJ1-3, with no confidently assigned D gene. In nucleotide form, the sequence is TGTGCCAGCAGCCCAAGCTCTGGAAACACCATATATTTT. This translates into CASSPSSGNTIYF.